A single sample is the source of the 25 T cell receptor beta chains below, sequenced in a study of CD8 T cells in ankylosing spondylitis. MiXCR was run by TCRdb on the 5' RACE reads, yielding one entry per CDR3 protein. The table shows 150,000 or so distinct CDR3 sequences, with around a third occurring only once. The sequenced sample was synovial fluid, either unsorted or a sorted T cell fraction (not recorded which). Receptors were obtained from a male donor with ankylosing spondylitis.

The rearrangement joins TRBV9 to TRBJ2-5; 8 bases align to TRBD2. The CDR3 length is 15 residues. The germline V gene encodes CDR1 SGDLS and CDR2 YYNGEE. After removal of 4 bases from V and 5 bases from J, the junction contained 10 bases not matched to a gene. Written as DNA, the CDR3 is TGTGCCAGCAGCCTAGGAGGCGGGAGGCTTGAGACCCAGTACTTC. It encodes CASSLGGGRLETQYF.

In this sample, this clonotype turned up many times. J is TRBJ2-1 and V is TRBV20-1; D gene ambiguous. V was pared by 3 bases and J by 3 bases, with 9 bases between. The CDR3 sequence is 13 residues long. CDR1 and CDR2 (germline): DFQATT, SNEGSKA (reference sequence). CDR3 nucleotide sequence: TGCAGTGCTAGGGAAGACCTCTACAATGAGCAGTTCTTC. This gives the protein CSAREDLYNEQFF.

The genes are TRBV9 and TRBJ2-7; TRBD1 is a possible D gene (5 bases). Germline CDR1 SGDLS, CDR2 YYNGEE. CDR3 length equals 14 residues. V was clipped by 5 bases and J by 5 bases, with 17 bases between them. CDR3 nucleotide sequence: TGTGCCAGCAGTCGCGCAGGGTTTTTGGACGAGCAGTACTTC. Translated, it gives CASSRAGFLDEQYF.

The chain has TRBV6-5 and TRBJ2-1, with 7 bases aligning to TRBD1. The CDR3 loop spans 17 amino acids. Germline CDR1 and CDR2: MNHEY and SVGAGI. J lost 4 bases, V lost 2 bases, and 11 bases had no gene match. The CDR3 bases are TGTGCCAGCAGTTACAACAGGGGATATACCTTATACAATGAGCAGTTCTTC. Amino acids: CASSYNRGYTLYNEQFF.

This sequence joins TRBV7-9 and TRBJ2-7; TRBD1 might be the D (5 bases). Germline CDR1 reads SEHNR; CDR2 reads FQNEAQ (reference sequence). V lost 5 bases and J 6 bases, leaving 17 bases between the germline ends. This CDR3 region has 14 residues. The CDR3 region has the DNA TGTGCCAGCAGCCCAGCCCCAACAGGTTCCGAGCAGTACTTC. As protein: CASSPAPTGSEQYF.

Turning to this clonotype: At one of its ends the junction is not consistent with the germline gene, which may arise from a read error. This chain links TRBV18 with TRBJ1-1, with 7 bases that match TRBD1. CDR3 length: 14 residues. In germline, CDR1 is KGHSH, CDR2 LQKENI. In nucleotides, the CDR3 is TGTGCCAGCTCACCACCGTGGGACAGCGGCGGAGCTTTTTTT. Translation gives CASSPPWDSGGAFF.

The chain is built from TRBV6-1 and TRBJ1-6; D is unresolved. V lost 2 bases, J lost 7 bases, and 6 bases lay in between. The CDR3 has 13 residues. Per the germline V gene, CDR1 is MNHNS and CDR2 is SASEGT. As DNA, the CDR3 is TGTGCCAGCAGTGAACGGTTCAATTCACCCCTCCACTTT. Translation: CASSERFNSPLHF.

This chain joins TRBV7-9 and TRBJ2-1; D may be TRBD2 (5 bases). This CDR3 is 14 amino acids long. V lost 3 bases, J lost 0 bases, and 6 bases lay in between. Germline V gene sequence: CDR1 SEHNR, CDR2 FQNEAQ (reference sequence). The DNA of the CDR3 is TGTGCCAGCAGCTTGGGAGCCTCCTACAATGAGCAGTTCTTC. Protein: CASSLGASYNEQFF.

The chain is built from TRBV24-1 and TRBJ2-5; the D is unclear. The CDR3 extends over 14 amino acids. V was shortened by 5 bases and J by 5 bases, with 14 bases between the two germline ends. Germline V CDR1 and CDR2: KGHDR, SFDVKD. The CDR3 bases are TGTGCCACCAGTGTCCCGGGCTCTGGGGAGACCCAGTACTTC. Amino acids: CATSVPGSGETQYF.

The chain is built from TRBV5-6 and TRBJ2-5; D could derive from TRBD1 or TRBD2 (5 bases each). The CDR3 length is 15 residues. V was clipped by 3 bases and J by 5 bases, with 17 bases between them. Germline lookup yields CDR1 SGHDT and CDR2 YYEEEE. The CDR3 is CASSSLTADLETQYF. Here the CDR3 DNA reads TGTGCCAGCAGCTCCCTGACAGCGGATTTGGAGACCCAGTACTTC.

The chain has TRBV3-1 and TRBJ2-5; 7 bases agree with TRBD1. The trim removed 2 bases at V and 2 bases at J, leaving 14 bases unmatched. Germline V gene sequence: CDR1 LGHDT, CDR2 YNNKEL (reference sequence). The CDR3 has 18 amino acids. The CDR3 protein is CASSQRRGPGQPQETQYF. CDR3 bases: TGTGCCAGCAGCCAAAGAAGGGGACCGGGACAGCCTCAAGAGACCCAGTACTTC.

This clonotype has a handful of counts. The genes are TRBV27 and TRBJ1-5; perhaps TRBD1 as D (5 bases). V was pared by 8 bases and J by 3 bases, with 17 bases between. The germline V gene has CDR1 MNHEY and CDR2 SMNVEV (reference sequence). The CDR3 totals 15 residues. CDR3 residues: CASRRGGRDNQPQHF. The CDR3 nucleotides read TGTGCCAGCCGACGGGGGGGTAGAGACAATCAGCCCCAGCATTTT.

This clonotype was observed at least ten times. The chain joins TRBV7-3 to TRBJ1-1, with 7 bases that match TRBD1. CDR1 SGHTA and CDR2 FQGTGA come from the germline V gene. Germline trimming cut 0 bases from V and 5 bases from J; bases unmatched to any gene: 3. The CDR3 consists of 14 residues. Here the CDR3 reads CASSLTGGATEAFF. DNA for the CDR3: TGTGCCAGCAGCTTAACAGGGGGCGCAACTGAAGCTTTCTTT. The full variable domain, in which reference TRBV7-3 and TRBJ1-1 provide the parts outside the CDR3, is GAGVSQTPSNKVTEKGKYVELRCDPISGHTALYWYRQSLGQGPEFLIYFQGTGAADDSGLPNDRFFAVRPEGSVSTLKIQRTERGDSAVYLCASSLTGGATEAFFGQGTRLTVV.

This clonotype occurred many times. DNA of the CDR3: TGCAGTGCTTGGGGGCGGAGTAGCACAGATACGCAGTATTTT. Translating it yields CSAWGRSSTDTQYF. This rearrangement joins TRBV20-1 to TRBJ2-3, with D possibly being TRBD1 (6 bases). The CDR3 has 14 amino acids. Germline V gene lookup returns CDR1 DFQATT and CDR2 SNEGSKA (reference sequence). Between the trimmed V and J ends, which lost 5 bases and 0 bases, there was a span of 12 bases.

The chain uses TRBV25-1 and TRBJ1-2, with D hard to call. Germline CDR1 is MGHDK and CDR2 is SYGVNS. V was pared by 2 bases and J by 8 bases, with 15 bases between. This CDR3 contains 14 residues. The CDR3 coding sequence is TGTGCCAGCAGTGAACGGTGGTACTCACGGGGCTACACCTTC. Translated, it gives CASSERWYSRGYTF.

The V and J genes are TRBV7-2 and TRBJ1-2; 8 bases are shared with TRBD1. Germline V gives CDR1 SGHTA, CDR2 FQGNSA. V was clipped by 5 bases and J by 9 bases; unmatched bases: 14. CDR3 length: 15 amino acids. In DNA form, the CDR3 reads TGTGCCAGCAGCATTAGCGAGCGGGACAGGTCGCGCTACACCTTC. Its translation: CASSISERDRSRYTF.

This clonotype was seen many times. This chain joins TRBV20-1 and TRBJ2-7; weak D call: TRBD2 (5 bases). This CDR3 is 13 amino acids long. With 5 bases removed from V and 5 bases from J, the gap between germline ends came to 16 bases. The V gene's germline CDR1 is DFQATT and CDR2 SNEGSKA (reference sequence). DNA for the CDR3: TGCAGTGCTCTGGTAGGAGCGGAGAACGAGCAGTACTTC. Encoded protein: CSALVGAENEQYF.

The rearrangement uses TRBV6-2 or TRBV6-3 and TRBJ1-5; D is ambiguous. The CDR3 runs 12 residues. Trimming took off 2 bases at V and 11 bases at J, with 10 bases between the two ends. Looked up from germline, CDR1 is MNHEY and CDR2 is SVGEGT. The CDR3 DNA reads as TGTGCCAGCAGTTACGGTCTCCCCTCCCAGCATTTT. Translation gives CASSYGLPSQHF.

Here the CDR3 reads CATEGTENSPLHF. CDR3 DNA: TGTGCTACCGAAGGGACGGAAAATTCACCCCTCCACTTT. The chain carries TRBV2 and TRBJ1-6; weak D call: TRBD1 (5 bases). Germline CDR1 and CDR2: SNHLY and FYNNEI. There are 13 residues in the CDR3.

This sequence joins TRBV7-3 and TRBJ1-2, with TRBD1 matching over 7 bases. Per germline, CDR1 SGHTA and CDR2 FQGTGA. V lost 1 base to trimming and J lost 0 bases; unmatched junction nucleotides: 2. The CDR3 is made up of 15 amino acids. CDR3 region: CASSLKGGSNYGYTF. CDR3 bases: TGTGCCAGCAGCTTAAAAGGGGGCTCTAACTATGGCTACACCTTC.

This clonotype was seen only once. This chain joins TRBV9 and TRBJ1-1; D unresolved. The V gene's germline CDR1 is SGDLS and CDR2 YYNGEE. V was shortened by 0 bases and J by 3 bases, with 12 bases between the two germline ends. This CDR3 is 15 amino acids long. The DNA for the CDR3 is TGTGCCAGCAGCGTAGAGGGAGGAGGATACACTGAAGCTTTCTTT. Residues: CASSVEGGGYTEAFF.

This clonotype has ten or more counts. V is TRBV12-3 or TRBV12-4 and J is TRBJ1-3, with a tentative D call TRBD1 (6 bases). Trimming took off 5 bases at V and 0 bases at J, with 11 bases between the two ends. The CDR3 has 15 amino acids. The CDR3 DNA sequence: TGTGCCAGCAGTAAGACAGGAATCTCTGGAAACACCATATATTTT. Its translation: CASSKTGISGNTIYF.

This clonotype showed up many times. The rearrangement links TRBV5-1 to TRBJ1-6; D unresolved. The CDR3 sequence is 14 residues long. Trimming took off 0 bases at V and 5 bases at J, with 6 bases between the two ends. The germline CDR1 and CDR2 sequences are SGHRS and YFSETQ. CDR3 sequence (DNA): TGCGCCAGCAGCTTGGGGAGAGATAATTCACCCCTCCACTTT. Translated, it gives CASSLGRDNSPLHF. Based on the CDR3 plus reference TRBV5-1 and TRBJ1-6, the full variable domain is KAGVTQTPRYLIKTRGQQVTLSCSPISGHRSVSWYQQTPGQGLQFLFEYFSETQRNKGNFPGRFSGRQFSNSRSEMNVSTLELGDSALYLCASSLGRDNSPLHFGNGTRLTVT.

The rearrangement links TRBV7-9 to TRBJ1-4, with 12 bases matching TRBD1. The V segment lost 2 bases and the J segment 5 bases; nucleotides outside the gene matches: 6. Germline V gene lookup returns CDR1 SEHNR and CDR2 FQNEAQ (reference sequence). CDR3 length: 17 residues. The CDR3 nucleotides read TGTGCCAGCAGCTTATCCTCCGGGACAGGGGGCAATGAAAAACTGTTTTTT. It is translated as CASSLSSGTGGNEKLFF.

V and J are TRBV20-1 and TRBJ1-1; D gene uncertain. Trimming pared 3 bases from V and 3 bases from J, leaving 11 bases between. Germline CDR1 is DFQATT and CDR2 is SNEGSKA (reference sequence). This CDR3 is built from 13 residues. CDR3 residues: CSARRTPHTEAFF. The CDR3 DNA reads as TGCAGTGCTAGGCGAACTCCCCACACTGAAGCTTTCTTT.